This is a list of T cell receptor beta chains from one sample in a study of shared clonotypes between healthy human individuals. The repertoire was sequenced with immunoSEQ multiplex PCR; TCRdb's copy has only in-frame clones and lacks some. The sample records about 680,000 clones, approximately 79% being singletons. Sample: memory CD4+ T cells sorted from blood. All receptors come from a woman aged 30 to 39 in good health. The CDR3 runs from the conserved cysteine through the conserved F or W. A D gene is named only where the DNA matches it firmly. Only part of the rows carry a size: once, few, many, or a class if the clone is expanded.

V gene	J gene	D gene	clone size	CDR3 DNA	CDR3 protein
TRBV10-3	TRBJ1-5	.	.	TGTGCCATCAGTGGACAGGATAATCAGCCCCAGCATTTT	CAISGQDNQPQHF
TRBV28	TRBJ1-1	.	once	TGTGCCAGCACCATTTCTGGGGGATCAGAAGCTTTCTTT	CASTISGGSEAFF
TRBV19	TRBJ2-5	.	.	TGTGCCAGTAGTTATAAACTTGCGTCCGGGGAGACCCAGTACTTC	CASSYKLASGETQYF
TRBV11-2	TRBJ2-5	TRBD2	.	TGTGCCAGCAGCCCGGGACTAGAGGAGACCCAGTACTTC	CASSPGLEETQYF
TRBV7-8	TRBJ2-1	TRBD2	.	TGTGCCAGCAGCCTCCAGCGGGATTCCTACAATGAGCAGTTCTTC	CASSLQRDSYNEQFF
TRBV11-2	TRBJ1-2	.	.	TGTGCCAGCAGCTTTGCCTCAGGGGAATATGGCTACACCTTC	CASSFASGEYGYTF
TRBV4-1	TRBJ2-1	.	once	TGCGCCAGCAGCCAACCACGTCGGGGCTCCTACAATGAGCAGTTCTTC	CASSQPRRGSYNEQFF
TRBV6-5	TRBJ1-3	TRBD1	.	TGTGCCAGCAGTTACTCGACAGGGTATGGAAACACCATATATTTT	CASSYSTGYGNTIYF
TRBV5-1	TRBJ2-1	TRBD2	.	TGCGCCAGCAGCGGAGGCGGAGCGGGAGGTTCCTACAATGAGCAGTTCTTC	CASSGGGAGGSYNEQFF
TRBV19	TRBJ1-1	.	.	TGTGCCAGTAGTTGGGACCTACGCTGGAACACTGAAGCTTTCTTT	CASSWDLRWNTEAFF
TRBV30	TRBJ2-1	.	once	TGTGCCTGGAGTGTCCAGTACAATGAGCAGTTCTTC	CAWSVQYNEQFF
TRBV6-1	TRBJ2-7	.	.	TGTGCCAGCAGGACGCCGGGGGCTTCGGAGCAGTACTTC	CASRTPGASEQYF
TRBV28	TRBJ1-1	.	many	TGTGCCAGCAGTCCCGGCGGTGGAGAAGCTTTCTTT	CASSPGGGEAFF
TRBV19	TRBJ2-3	.	.	TGTGCCAGTAGTAGGGAAACAGATACGCAGTATTTT	CASSRETDTQYF
TRBV10-1	TRBJ1-1	.	.	TGCGCCAGCAGCGAGCTCCGCGCCCCGGGGACTGAAGCTTTCTTT	CASSELRAPGTEAFF
TRBV13	TRBJ1-3	.	.	TGTGCCAGCAGCACTTCCACAGCCTCCTCTGGAAACACCATATATTTT	CASSTSTASSGNTIYF
TRBV28	TRBJ2-1	TRBD2	.	TGTGCCAGCATAAACGGCGGGAGGGCCGTCAATGAGCAGTTCTTC	CASINGGRAVNEQFF
TRBV18	TRBJ2-2	TRBD1	.	TGTGCCAGCTCCCTAACAGGGGGCGAAGGCGGGGAGCTGTTTTTT	CASSLTGGEGGELFF
TRBV6-1	TRBJ2-7	.	.	TGTGCCAGCAGTGAAGGTGTTGGGAGAATCTACGAGCAGTACTTC	CASSEGVGRIYEQYF
TRBV13	TRBJ2-7	TRBD2	.	TGTGCCAGCAGAAGCGGGACTAGCGGCTCCTACGAGCAGTACTTC	CASRSGTSGSYEQYF
TRBV28	TRBJ2-7	TRBD2	.	TGTGCCAGCACCGTGACTAGCGGGGGGGGAAAGCAGTACTTC	CASTVTSGGGKQYF
TRBV28	TRBJ2-6	.	.	TGTGCCAGCAGTTCTCGAGGGGCCAACGTCCTGACTTTC	CASSSRGANVLTF
TRBV6-5	TRBJ1-2	TRBD1	few	TGTGCCAGCAGGGGACAGATCATCTATGGCTACACCTTC	CASRGQIIYGYTF
TRBV9	TRBJ2-7	TRBD2	once	TGTGCCAGCAGCGTCCGCCCCGAAGGACTAGCGCCTCCCTCCTACGAGCAGTACTTC	CASSVRPEGLAPPSYEQYF
TRBV20-1	TRBJ2-7	.	.	TGCAGTGCGGACGGTTCCTACGAGCAGTACTTC	CSADGSYEQYF
TRBV5-1	TRBJ2-1	TRBD2	.	TGCGCCAGCAGCCCCCTAGCGGGAGACCCCAATGAGCAGTTCTTC	CASSPLAGDPNEQFF
TRBV7-2	TRBJ2-7	.	.	TGTGCCAGCAGCTTAGCCCGCGGCTACGAGCAGTACTTC	CASSLARGYEQYF